This record concerns one TCR beta chain sequence. Its antigen is unidentified. Time point described: week 5, during vaccination. In every dose of vaccine, 300 ug of mutant IDH1 20-mer peptide was given alongside topical imiquimod. The astrocytomas were IDH1-mutant, ATRX-negative, and WHO grade 3 or 4. The germline V gene encodes CDR1 MGHDK and CDR2 SYGVNS. The germline V and J ends were trimmed by 4 bases and 11 bases, with 14 bases remaining between them. The CDR3 totals 12 residues. Libraries were prepared by immunoSEQ multiplex PCR; TCRdb keeps only in-frame clonotypes and omits some of them. This sample has 40,000 or so clones, with 70% to 90% found just once. This entry belongs to a study of a mutant IDH1 vaccine in newly diagnosed glioma. Study in general: Eight vaccinations were given in weeks 1, 3, 5, 7, 11, 15, 19 and 23. Therapy received beforehand was radiotherapy, temozolomide, or both, with most patients given both. The treated population exhibited a male proportion of roughly 62%, a female proportion of about 38%, and a mean age of around 40 years.

The sequenced sample was PBMCs, obtained from a glioma patient whose treatment included an IDH1 peptide vaccine. The clonotype comes from a man aged 35 to 55 with glioma. The chain has TRBV25-1 and TRBJ1-1; D is uncertain. CDR3 sequence reads: CASSGGLSSAFF. In DNA form, the CDR3 reads TGTGCCAGCAGTGGGGGTCTCTCGTCGGCTTTCTTT.